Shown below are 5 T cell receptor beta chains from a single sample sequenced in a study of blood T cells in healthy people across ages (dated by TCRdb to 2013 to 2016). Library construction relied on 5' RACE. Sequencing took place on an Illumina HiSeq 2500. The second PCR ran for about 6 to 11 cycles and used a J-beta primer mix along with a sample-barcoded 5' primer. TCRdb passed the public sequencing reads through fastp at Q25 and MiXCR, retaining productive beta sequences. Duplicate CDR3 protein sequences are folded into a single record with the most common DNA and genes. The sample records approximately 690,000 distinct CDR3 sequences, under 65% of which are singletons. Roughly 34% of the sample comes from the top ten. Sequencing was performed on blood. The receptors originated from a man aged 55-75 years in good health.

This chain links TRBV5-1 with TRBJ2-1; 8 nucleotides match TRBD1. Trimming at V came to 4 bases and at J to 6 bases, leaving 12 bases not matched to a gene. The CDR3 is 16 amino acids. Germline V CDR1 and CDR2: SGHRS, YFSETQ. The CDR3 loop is CASSVSTGALGNEQFF. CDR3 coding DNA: TGCGCCAGCAGCGTCTCGACAGGGGCATTGGGCAATGAGCAGTTCTTC. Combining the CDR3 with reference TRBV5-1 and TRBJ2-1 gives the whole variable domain KAGVTQTPRYLIKTRGQQVTLSCSPISGHRSVSWYQQTPGQGLQFLFEYFSETQRNKGNFPGRFSGRQFSNSRSEMNVSTLELGDSALYLCASSVSTGALGNEQFFGPGTRLTVL.

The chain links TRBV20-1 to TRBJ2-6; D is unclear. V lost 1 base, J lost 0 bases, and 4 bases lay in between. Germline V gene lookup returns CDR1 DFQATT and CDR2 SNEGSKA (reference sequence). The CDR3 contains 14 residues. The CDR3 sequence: CSARGVSGANVLTF. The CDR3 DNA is TGCAGTGCTAGAGGAGTCTCTGGGGCCAACGTCCTGACTTTC.

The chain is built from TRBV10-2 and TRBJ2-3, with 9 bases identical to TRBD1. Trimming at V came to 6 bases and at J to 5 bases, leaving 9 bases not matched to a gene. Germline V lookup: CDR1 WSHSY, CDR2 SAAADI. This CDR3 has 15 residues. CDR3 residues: CASRAGTGYGDTQYF. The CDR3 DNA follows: TGCGCCAGCAGGGCCGGGACAGGGTACGGAGATACGCAGTATTTT.

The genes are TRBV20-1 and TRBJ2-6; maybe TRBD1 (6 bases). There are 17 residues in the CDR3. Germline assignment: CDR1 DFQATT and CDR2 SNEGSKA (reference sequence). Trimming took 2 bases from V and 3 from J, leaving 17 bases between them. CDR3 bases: TGCAGTGCTAGACGGCAGGGGCCGACCTTTGGGGCCAACGTCCTGACTTTC. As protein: CSARRQGPTFGANVLTF.

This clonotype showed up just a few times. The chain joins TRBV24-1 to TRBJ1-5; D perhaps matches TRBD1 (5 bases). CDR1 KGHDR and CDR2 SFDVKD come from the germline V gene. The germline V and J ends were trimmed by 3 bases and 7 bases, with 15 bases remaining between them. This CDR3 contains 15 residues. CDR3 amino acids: CATSDGGSGRQPQHF. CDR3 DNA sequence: TGTGCCACCAGTGATGGGGGATCGGGCCGACAGCCCCAGCATTTT.